This TCR beta chain was captured in a study of T cells in localized non-small cell lung cancer (dated by TCRdb to 2020 to 2022). As for the study more broadly: The study analyzed T cell repertoires of about 230 early-stage NSCLC patients, comparing tumors and uninvolved tumor-adjacent lungs. All 220 or so NSCLC patients in the cohort were treatment-naive and had localized lung tumors that were resected. NSCLC patients had a mean age of approximately 70 years, and around 130 were male and over 85 female.

The immunoSEQ Assay was used to sequence TCR beta CDR3 regions from DNA. In the authors' own workflow: T cell density was computed as TCR beta template counts normalized to usable DNA estimated by amplifying housekeeping genes. Richness was estimated with the preseqR package, extrapolating to 400,000 templates for PBMC samples and 120,000 templates for tissue samples. Clonality was defined by subtracting Pielou's evenness from one. Differential abundance testing on productive amino-acid clonotypes, with a minimum total count of 5 and an alpha of 0.1, was used to identify tissue-enriched TCRs. The Jaccard Index and the Morisita Overlap Index were used to measure repertoire overlap between compartments. GLIPH grouped TCR beta CDR3s together with public tetramer-defined viral CDR3s, and a viral motif had to include at least three viral sequences and show V-gene enrichment. The table was pulled from immuneACCESS by TCRdb, which kept in-frame rearrangements only. Such tables lose some clones; where checked, under half of the loss comes from unresolved V genes, and the rest has no known cause. That table furnishes V, J and clone size, whereas the DNA furnished D and trimming. The sample yields about 26,000 clones; over 75% were counted once. Together, the top ten hold 9.5% to 10% of the sample.

There are 15 amino acids in the CDR3, from cysteine to phenylalanine inclusive. Only the CDR3 portion is preserved as DNA: 45 bases, with reading frame beginning at the first base. CDR1 and CDR2 were assigned from the germline V gene as KGHSH and LQKENI. V loses 5 bases, J loses 4 bases, and the germline ends lie 14 bases apart. Results the study describes overall, beyond this receptor: Because multi-region tumor sequencing was not done, intratumor heterogeneity could not be ruled out. Higher T cell density in blood was associated with longer overall survival, whereas higher clonality in adjacent lung was associated with shorter survival. Uninvolved tumor-adjacent lung showed the highest T cell clonality, higher than tumor, which suggests more focused antigenic responses in the adjacent lung. Because the study design was exploratory, TCR variables were selected using unadjusted p-values without false-discovery rate correction. Of the top 100 tumor clones, a median of around 57 were detected in paired uninvolved adjacent lung; around 30 were also among that lung's top 100.

At diagnosis, tumor, uninvolved tumor-adjacent lung and peripheral blood were collected and then preserved as a mix of FFPE and fresh-frozen material. Blood samples were analyzed as peripheral blood mononuclear cells for TCR repertoire profiling. With regard to this clone: Its antigen is unknown. Per-nucleotide qualities are absent, and no much larger clonotype sits a single base away.

The sequence links TRBV18 to TRBJ1-4; the D gene remains uncertain. This receptor was identified in a man between 40 and 69 years old with stage III squamous cell lung carcinoma. The sequences come from peripheral blood, collected before any cancer treatment. DNA sequence: TGTGCCAGCTCATCAAGTACGTCGCGTAATGAAAAACTGTTTTTT. Its product reads: CASSSSTSRNEKLFF. Reference TRBV18 and TRBJ1-4 genes cover what lies past the CDR3, so the full variable domain is NAGVMQNPRHLVRRRGQEARLRCSPMKGHSHVYWYRQLPEEGLKFMVYLQKENIIDESGMPKERFSAEFPKEGPSILRIQQVVRGDSAAYFCASSSSTSRNEKLFFGSGTQLSVL.